What follows are 28 T cell receptor beta chains derived from one specimen sequenced in a study of blood T cell repertoires in COVID-19. TCRdb's copy holds only in-frame clones and misses some; the assay was immunoSEQ multiplex PCR. The data show 50,000 to 65,000 clones, around four fifths seen once. Sequencing was performed on peripheral blood. These receptors all come from a human donor in a cohort sampled during active COVID-19.

The rearrangement links TRBV6-5 to TRBJ2-1; 10 nucleotides match TRBD2. V lost 7 bases to trimming and J lost 8 bases; unmatched junction nucleotides: 11. The CDR3 spans 15 residues. The germline gives CDR1 MNHEY, CDR2 SVGAGI. CDR3: CASKKSGLANYEQFF. The DNA for the CDR3 is TGTGCCAGCAAGAAATCGGGACTAGCGAATTATGAGCAGTTCTTC.

This chain links TRBV29-1 with TRBJ2-3; 9 bases align to TRBD1. V was clipped by 7 bases and J by 0 bases; unmatched bases: 2. Germline CDR1 is SQVTM and CDR2 is ANQGSEA. This CDR3 has 13 amino acids. This chain's CDR3 is CSGGTGSTDTQYF. For the CDR3, the DNA is TGCAGCGGCGGGACAGGGAGCACAGATACGCAGTATTTT.

This chain uses TRBV7-6 with TRBJ1-5, with 9 bases that match TRBD1. V trimming: 4 bases; J trimming: 3 bases; junction bases outside the gene matches: 4. The CDR3 spans 15 residues. CDR1 and CDR2 from the germline V gene are SGHVS and FNYEAQ. The CDR3 DNA sequence: TGTGCCAGCAGCTCCGACAGGGGGTTCAATCAGCCCCAGCATTTT. It translates to CASSSDRGFNQPQHF.

The chain is built from TRBV27 and TRBJ2-7; D is perhaps TRBD2 (5 bases). The V end lost 3 bases, the J end lost 3 bases, and 12 bases lay between the germline ends. Per the germline V gene, CDR1 is MNHEY and CDR2 is SMNVEV (reference sequence). The CDR3 runs 14 residues. CDR3 amino acids: CASSFEGPFYEQYF. CDR3 nucleotides: TGTGCCAGCAGTTTCGAGGGTCCCTTCTACGAGCAGTACTTC.

The chain has TRBV6-6 and TRBJ1-6; maybe TRBD1 (6 bases). The CDR3 spans 16 residues. CDR1 is MNHNY, CDR2 SVGAGI, per germline (reference sequence). V was clipped by 2 bases and J by 10 bases, with 18 bases between them. The CDR3 spells CASSYPRGGSKSPLHF. CDR3 DNA sequence: TGTGCCAGCAGTTACCCGAGGGGGGGCTCTAAATCACCCCTCCACTTT.

The chain joins TRBV7-8 to TRBJ1-6, with TRBD1 matching 10 bases. V dropped 2 bases and J dropped 11; count of bases not matched to a gene: 3. This CDR3 comprises 14 residues. Per the germline V gene, CDR1 is SGHVS and CDR2 is FQNEAQ. CDR3 loop: CASSLPGQGTPLHF. CDR3 sequence (DNA): TGTGCCAGCAGCTTACCGGGACAGGGGACACCCCTCCACTTT.

A word on this clone: The sample has other DNA sequences that encode this CDR3 too. The chain employs TRBV5-1 and TRBJ2-5; weak D call: TRBD2 (5 bases). The V end lost 2 bases, the J end lost 5 bases, and 13 bases lay between the germline ends. Germline-derived CDR1 and CDR2 are SGHRS and YFSETQ. CDR3 size: 14 residues. CDR3 bases: TGCGCCAGCAGCTTAGCCGGACTCCAGGAGACCCAGTACTTC. Protein: CASSLAGLQETQYF.

The chain recombines TRBV10-3 with TRBJ2-2; 10 positions match TRBD1. This CDR3 has 16 amino acids. After removal of 10 bases from V and 6 bases from J, the junction contained 14 bases not matched to a gene. Per germline, CDR1 ENHRY and CDR2 SYGVKD. As DNA, the CDR3 is TGTGCCACCCTACTTGCCGGGACAGGGGACGCCGGGGAGCTGTTTTTT. Its protein is CATLLAGTGDAGELFF.

This clone occurred a few times. The chain has TRBV5-4 and TRBJ2-5, with D maybe TRBD2 (6 bases). Germline values: CDR1 SGHNT, CDR2 YYREEE (reference sequence). V was cut by 4 bases and J by 1 base, with 8 bases left in between. The CDR3 extends over 13 amino acids. The CDR3 sequence: CASSRDFQETQYF. For the CDR3, the DNA is TGTGCCAGCAGCCGGGACTTCCAAGAGACCCAGTACTTC.

This clone occurred once. This chain links TRBV6-5 with TRBJ1-5; D unclear. Trimming took off 2 bases at V and 0 bases at J, with 8 bases between the two ends. The CDR3 consists of 15 residues. Germline-derived CDR1 and CDR2 are MNHEY and SVGAGI. DNA of the CDR3: TGTGCCAGCAGTTACGGGCCTTATAGCAATCAGCCCCAGCATTTT. This gives the protein CASSYGPYSNQPQHF.

As DNA, the CDR3 is TGTGCCAGCAGTTTCAGGGAGGGGCTAGCGGGGCTGAACACCGGGGAGCTGTTTTTT. The encoded protein is CASSFREGLAGLNTGELFF. The genes are TRBV27 and TRBJ2-2; 9 nucleotides agree with TRBD2. The ends lost 3 bases at V and 1 base at J; junction bases unmatched: 12. The CDR3 covers 19 residues. CDR1 is MNHEY and CDR2 is SMNVEV in the germline V gene (reference sequence).

The CDR3 DNA reads as TGTGCCAGCAGTTTATTTGCATCCCCACAAAAGAACACTGAAGCTTTCTTT. It specifies CASSLFASPQKNTEAFF. The rearrangement joins TRBV27 to TRBJ1-1; no clear D. V was shortened by 1 base and J by 1 base, with 16 bases between the two germline ends. Per the germline V gene, CDR1 is MNHEY and CDR2 is SMNVEV (reference sequence). The CDR3 extends over 17 amino acids.

This clone was found once. This rearrangement joins TRBV7-6 to TRBJ2-7; D may be TRBD2 (6 bases). Trimming took 5 bases from V and 0 from J, leaving 14 bases between them. Germline CDR1 SGHVS, CDR2 FNYEAQ. This CDR3 comprises 15 residues. CDR3 coding DNA: TGTGCCAGCAGCGCGGGACCCGACCTCTCCTACGAGCAGTACTTC. Translation: CASSAGPDLSYEQYF.

V and J are TRBV19 and TRBJ1-1; no firm D call. Trimming pared 3 bases from V and 6 bases from J, leaving 14 bases between. CDR1 is LNHDA and CDR2 is SQIVND in the germline V gene (reference sequence). This CDR3 is 14 amino acids long. DNA for the CDR3: TGTGCCAGTAGTATCCCCTTTCAGGCTTCTGAAGCTTTCTTT. Residues: CASSIPFQASEAFF.

This rearrangement joins TRBV25-1 to TRBJ1-2; no clear D gene. V dropped 4 bases and J dropped 8 bases, with 11 bases sitting between them. Looked up from germline, CDR1 is MGHDK and CDR2 is SYGVNS. The CDR3 sequence is 12 residues long. The CDR3 sequence: CASSGHEGGYTF. In DNA, the CDR3 is TGTGCCAGCAGTGGGCATGAGGGCGGCTACACCTTC.

The V gene is TRBV3-1 (or the pseudogene TRBV3-2), the J gene TRBJ1-2, with 9 bases that match TRBD1. Germline V gene sequence: CDR1 LGHDT, CDR2 YNNKEL (reference sequence). CDR3 length: 14 amino acids. The J segment lost 3 bases and the V segment lost 5 bases, leaving 4 bases of the junction unmatched. The CDR3 DNA is TGTGCCAGCAGCGACAGGGGGTCCCACTATGGCTACACCTTC. Its protein product is CASSDRGSHYGYTF.

This chain uses TRBV5-1 with TRBJ2-5; 10 nucleotides agree with TRBD2. Germline V gene sequence: CDR1 SGHRS, CDR2 YFSETQ. The V gene end was trimmed by 0 bases and the J gene end by 5 bases; junction bases not matched to a gene: 7. This CDR3 spans 16 amino acids. Here the CDR3 reads CASSLGSGRARETQYF. In DNA, the CDR3 is TGCGCCAGCAGCTTGGGCAGCGGGAGGGCCAGGGAGACCCAGTACTTC.

The chain uses TRBV3-1 (or the pseudogene TRBV3-2) and TRBJ2-5; 8 bases fit TRBD2. V lost 4 bases to trimming and J lost 4 bases; unmatched junction nucleotides: 8. Germline V gives CDR1 LGHDT, CDR2 YNNKEL (reference sequence). This CDR3 comprises 15 residues. CDR3 sequence (DNA): TGTGCCAGCAGCCGTACTAGCGGATTAAGAGAGACCCAGTACTTC. It is translated as CASSRTSGLRETQYF.

This chain's CDR3 is CASSPASGRYNEQFF. The CDR3 bases are TGTGCCAGCAGCCCCGCTAGCGGGAGGTACAATGAGCAGTTCTTC. The J gene is TRBJ2-1, the V gene TRBV9; 11 nucleotides line up with TRBD2. Germline-derived CDR1 and CDR2 are SGDLS and YYNGEE. Trimming at V came to 4 bases and at J to 4 bases, leaving 4 bases not matched to a gene. The length of the CDR3 is 15 residues.

In this sample, this clone turned up a few times. The V gene is TRBV2, the J gene TRBJ2-7, with 9 bases aligning to TRBD1. CDR1 and CDR2 (germline): SNHLY, FYNNEI. The CDR3 totals 13 residues. J lost 6 bases, V lost 8 bases, and 8 bases had no gene match. The CDR3 here is CASCRDRASEQYF. CDR3 sequence (DNA): TGTGCCAGCTGCCGGGACAGGGCGTCCGAGCAGTACTTC.

The genes are TRBV9 and TRBJ2-7; possibly TRBD1 for D (5 bases). The germline CDR1 and CDR2 sequences are SGDLS and YYNGEE. V lost 2 bases, J lost 5 bases, and 11 bases lay in between. This CDR3 has 13 amino acids. CDR3 coding DNA: TGTGCCAGCAGCGTCTCAGGGTACCACGAGCAGTACTTC. Amino acid sequence: CASSVSGYHEQYF.

The J gene is TRBJ1-2, the V gene TRBV5-1, with D unresolved. Germline V CDR1 and CDR2: SGHRS, YFSETQ. This CDR3 has 12 residues. Deletions cut 0 bases from V and 7 bases from J, with 7 bases between. The CDR3: CASSLGWAGYTF. As DNA, the CDR3 is TGCGCCAGCAGCTTGGGTTGGGCTGGCTACACCTTC.

The CDR3 DNA reads TGCGCCAGCAGCTTGGCACGGGACAGCAATGGCTACACCTTC. Protein: CASSLARDSNGYTF. The rearrangement uses TRBV5-1 and TRBJ1-2, with 7 bases lining up with TRBD1. The CDR3 length is 14 residues. Trimming cost V 0 bases and J 6 bases; bases outside gene matches: 5. Germline loops: CDR1 SGHRS, CDR2 YFSETQ.

The chain carries TRBV9 and TRBJ2-5; D might be TRBD2 (6 bases). V lost 3 bases and J 3 bases, leaving 15 bases between the germline ends. Germline-derived CDR1 and CDR2 are SGDLS and YYNGEE. The CDR3 has 15 residues. The CDR3 region has the DNA TGTGCCAGCAGCGCCATGGGCGGGGCTAAAGAGACCCAGTACTTC. This translates into CASSAMGGAKETQYF.

The chain links TRBV6-5 to TRBJ2-1; TRBD2 matches at 10 bases. The V segment lost 6 bases and the J segment 11 bases; nucleotides outside the gene matches: 13. The germline CDR1 and CDR2 sequences are MNHEY and SVGAGI. The CDR3 extends over 15 amino acids. CDR3 sequence: CASSPAGGPTRKQFF. The CDR3 DNA reads TGTGCCAGCAGCCCAGCGGGAGGGCCAACAAGGAAGCAGTTCTTC.

The chain has TRBV5-5 and TRBJ2-7; 12 bases are a match to TRBD2. The CDR3 is 15 amino acids. Germline values: CDR1 SGHKS, CDR2 YYEKEE (reference sequence). Unmatched junction bases numbered 5, after V lost 4 bases and J lost 3 bases. CDR3 sequence reads: CASSPGLAGIYEQYF. CDR3 DNA: TGTGCCAGCAGCCCCGGACTAGCGGGGATCTACGAGCAGTACTTC.

The V and J genes are TRBV12-3 or TRBV12-4 and TRBJ1-5, with D possibly matching TRBD1 (5 bases). CDR3 length: 12 residues. V was shortened by 5 bases and J by 4 bases, with 6 bases between the two germline ends. The CDR3 loop is CASSPGNQPQHF. As DNA, the CDR3 is TGTGCCAGCAGTCCAGGGAATCAGCCCCAGCATTTT.

This rearrangement joins TRBV2 to TRBJ1-2; D uncertain. CDR1 is SNHLY, CDR2 FYNNEI, per germline. The CDR3 is 11 residues long. Trimming left V 8 bases short and J 3 bases short, with 7 bases between. The CDR3 region has the DNA TGTGCCAGCGGGCAGGACTATGGCTACACCTTC. Residues: CASGQDYGYTF. The full variable domain, its missing parts supplied by reference TRBV2 and TRBJ1-2, is EPEVTQTPSHQVTQMGQEVILRCVPISNHLYFYWYRQILGQKVEFLVSFYNNEISEKSEIFDDQFSVERPDGSNFTLKIRSTKLEDSAMYFCASGQDYGYTFGSGTRLTVV.